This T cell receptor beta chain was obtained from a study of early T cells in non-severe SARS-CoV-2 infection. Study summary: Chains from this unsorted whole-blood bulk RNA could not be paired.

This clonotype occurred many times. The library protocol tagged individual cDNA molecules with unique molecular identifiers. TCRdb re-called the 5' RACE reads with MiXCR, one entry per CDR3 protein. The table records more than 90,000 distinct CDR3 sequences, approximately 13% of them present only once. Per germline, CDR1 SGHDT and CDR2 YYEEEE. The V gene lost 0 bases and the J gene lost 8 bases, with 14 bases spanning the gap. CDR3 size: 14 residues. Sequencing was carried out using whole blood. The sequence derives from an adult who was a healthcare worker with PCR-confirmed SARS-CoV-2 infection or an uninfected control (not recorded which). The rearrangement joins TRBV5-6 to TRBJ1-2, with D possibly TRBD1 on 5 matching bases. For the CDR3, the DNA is TGTGCCAGCAGCTTGGTTGCGGTCTGGGGCGGCTACACCTTC. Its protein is CASSLVAVWGGYTF. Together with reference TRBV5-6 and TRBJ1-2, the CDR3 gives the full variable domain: DAGVTQSPTHLIKTRGQQVTLRCSPKSGHDTVSWYQQALGQGPQFIFQYYEEEERQRGNFPDRFSGHQFPNYSSELNVNALLLGDSALYLCASSLVAVWGGYTFGSGTRLTVV.